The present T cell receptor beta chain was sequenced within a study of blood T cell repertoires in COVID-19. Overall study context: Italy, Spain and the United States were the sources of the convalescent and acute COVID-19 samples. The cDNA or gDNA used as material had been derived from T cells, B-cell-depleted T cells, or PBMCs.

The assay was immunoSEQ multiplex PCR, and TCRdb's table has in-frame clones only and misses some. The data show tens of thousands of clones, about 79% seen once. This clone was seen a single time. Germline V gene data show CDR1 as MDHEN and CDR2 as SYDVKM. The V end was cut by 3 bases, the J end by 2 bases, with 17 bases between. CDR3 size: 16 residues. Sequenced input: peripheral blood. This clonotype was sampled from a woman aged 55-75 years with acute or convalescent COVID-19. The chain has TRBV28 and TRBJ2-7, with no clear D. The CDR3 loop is CASSFRLDLLTYEQYF. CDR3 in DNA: TGTGCCAGCAGTTTTCGCCTAGACCTATTGACCTACGAGCAGTACTTC.